The source of this T cell receptor (beta chain) is a study of cytomegalovirus exposure and HLA in healthy donors. Points from the study as a whole: Per published accounts, TCR beta sequences correctly predicted the HLA-A and HLA-B alleles of most subjects. Common viral pathogens seemed to be connected with several of the most significant clusters, according to a later analysis. Most of the CMV-associated TCR beta chains (in a later analysis) appeared to be HLA-restricted.

V was clipped by 2 bases and J by 0 bases; unmatched bases: 3. The CDR3 totals 16 residues. Germline V gene sequence: CDR1 MNHNS, CDR2 SASEGT. In regard to this clone: Its antigen is currently unknown.

Researchers ran the PCR with 60 Vbeta and 13 Jbeta primers. TCRdb keeps only in-frame clones here, not all; method: immunoSEQ multiplex PCR. The repertoire holds around 190,000 clones, roughly four fifths seen once, with less than 4% in the top ten. The TCR originated in a woman under 40 in good health and CMV-seropositive. This chain joins TRBV6-1 and TRBJ1-5; 8 nucleotides line up with TRBD1. The sample was PBMCs. CDR3 DNA sequence: TGTGCCAGCAGTGAAAGGACAGGGTATAGCAATCAGCCCCAGCATTTT. Its protein is CASSERTGYSNQPQHF.